The rows below give T cell receptor beta chains drawn from one sample of a study of blood T cell repertoires in COVID-19. Profiling relied on immunoSEQ multiplex PCR, and the TCRdb table lists in-frame clones only, not all of them. In the table there are 180,000 or so clones, roughly 86% of which are singletons. The sequenced sample consisted of peripheral blood. The origin of the receptors is a man between 18 and 35 years old with acute or convalescent COVID-19. The CDR3 runs from the conserved cysteine through the conserved F or W. A D gene is named only where the DNA matches it firmly. Only some rows state a clone size, as once, few, many or a class for expanded clones.

d_gene	len	v_gene	abundance	j_gene	CDR3nt	CDR3aa
-	16	TRBV5-1	-	TRBJ1-2	TGCGCCAGCCGGCGGGGGGCCGACTCCGATAACTATGGCTACACCTTC	CASRRGADSDNYGYTF
TRBD2	15	TRBV25-1	-	TRBJ2-2	TGTGCCAGCAGTGGGGGGGGAACAGAGGTCGGGGAGCTGTTTTTT	CASSGGGTEVGELFF
-	13	TRBV6-5	-	TRBJ1-5	TGTGCCAGCAGCGACAGTTGGCAGGGGCCCCAGCATTTT	CASSDSWQGPQHF
TRBD1	14	TRBV30	-	TRBJ1-2	TGTGCCTGGAGTGAGGGACAGGGGAAGGATGGCTACACCTTC	CAWSEGQGKDGYTF
-	14	TRBV18	-	TRBJ2-5	TGTGCCAGCTCACCCAACACTACCCAAGAGACCCAGTACTTC	CASSPNTTQETQYF
TRBD1	12	TRBV3-1/TRBV3-2	few	TRBJ1-1	TGTGCCAGCACCCAGGGGGCTGGTGAAGCTTTCTTT	CASTQGAGEAFF
TRBD1	16	TRBV6-5	-	TRBJ1-2	TGTGCCAGCAGTTCCCACGGGACAGGACCAGAAAAGGGCTACACCTTC	CASSSHGTGPEKGYTF
-	16	TRBV10-3	-	TRBJ2-4	TGTGCCATCAGTGAGCCGGACAGGGTGGGGGGGAACATTCAGTACTTC	CAISEPDRVGGNIQYF
-	15	TRBV7-2	-	TRBJ2-1	TGTGCCAGCAGCTTAGAGACTCCCTCCTACAATGAGCAGTTCTTC	CASSLETPSYNEQFF
TRBD2	14	TRBV30	-	TRBJ2-3	TGTGCCTGGAGTCGACTAGCGGACACAGATACGCAGTATTTT	CAWSRLADTDTQYF
TRBD1	16	TRBV6-5	-	TRBJ1-2	TGTGCCAGCAGTTACCGGCGCGGACAGGGTCTCAAAGGCTACACCTTC	CASSYRRGQGLKGYTF
TRBD1	13	TRBV7-9	-	TRBJ1-1	TGTGCCAGCAGCATAGACAGGGTGCCTGAAGCTTTCTTT	CASSIDRVPEAFF
-	12	TRBV2	-	TRBJ2-7	TGTGCCAGCAGTGCGTTCGAACTCGAGCAGTACTTC	CASSAFELEQYF
TRBD1	15	TRBV27	-	TRBJ2-1	TGTGCCAGCAGTCCGATAGGGACAGGGCTCCATGCGCAGTTCTTC	CASSPIGTGLHAQFF
TRBD1	17	TRBV7-3	-	TRBJ1-1	TGTGCCAGCAGCCCTTTTCCTCGGACAGGGGGAAACACTGAAGCTTTCTTT	CASSPFPRTGGNTEAFF
TRBD1	14	TRBV10-3	-	TRBJ1-5	TGTGCCATCCGAGGGACAGGGGATAATCAGCCCCAGCATTTT	CAIRGTGDNQPQHF
-	15	TRBV6-5	-	TRBJ2-1	TGTGCCAGCACTACAGGTGCCCAACTCTACAATGAGCAGTTCTTC	CASTTGAQLYNEQFF
-	11	TRBV3-1/TRBV3-2	-	TRBJ2-1	TGTGCCAGCAGCCTCGACAATGAGCAGTTCTTC	CASSLDNEQFF
TRBD2	15	TRBV10-3	-	TRBJ2-3	TGTGCCATCAGTGAAGTCCGGGGGGGGACAGATACGCAGTATTTT	CAISEVRGGTDTQYF
-	13	TRBV5-4	-	TRBJ1-1	TGTGCCAGCAGCCCGGGAGGGGAATTTGAAGCTTTCTTT	CASSPGGEFEAFF
-	14	TRBV6-5	once	TRBJ2-5	TGTGCCAGCACGTTCGTGGGGGAGGAAGAGACCCAGTACTTC	CASTFVGEEETQYF
TRBD1	15	TRBV3-1/TRBV3-2	-	TRBJ1-3	TGTGCCAGCAGCGCAGGGGGTGTCTCTGGAAACACCATATATTTT	CASSAGGVSGNTIYF
-	15	TRBV6-6	-	TRBJ2-5	TGTGCCAGCAGTTACGGTGGGGGGTACCAAGAGACCCAGTACTTC	CASSYGGGYQETQYF
-	14	TRBV7-8	-	TRBJ1-3	TGTGCCAGCAGCCCCCACCAGTCTGGAAACACCATATATTTT	CASSPHQSGNTIYF
-	15	TRBV6-5	-	TRBJ1-6	TGTGCCAGCAGTTCTCTGAGCGGGCGGAATTCACCCCTCCACTTT	CASSSLSGRNSPLHF
TRBD1	17	TRBV24-1	-	TRBJ1-4	TGTGCCACCAGTGATGCCGGACAGGGCTCGTCTAATGAAAAACTGTTTTTT	CATSDAGQGSSNEKLFF
-	13	TRBV18	-	TRBJ2-5	TGTGCCAGCTCACCAACAGCCCAAGAGACCCAGTACTTC	CASSPTAQETQYF
-	16	TRBV4-2	once	TRBJ2-5	TGTGCCAGCAGCCAAGCCCCACAGGGGGGGCAAGAGACCCAGTACTTC	CASSQAPQGGQETQYF
-	12	TRBV30	-	TRBJ1-1	TGTGCCTGGAACCGGGGGGTAAGTGAAGCTTTCTTT	CAWNRGVSEAFF
-	15	TRBV5-8	-	TRBJ1-2	TGTGCCAGCAGCTTGTCCTCGGGGGGATCCTATGGCTACACCTTC	CASSLSSGGSYGYTF
TRBD1	21	TRBV7-8	-	TRBJ2-1	TGTGCCAGCAGCCCACAACGCCGAAGGCCGTGGGTCCAGGGGGCTTTCAATGAGCAGTTCTTC	CASSPQRRRPWVQGAFNEQFF
-	17	TRBV19	-	TRBJ1-5	TGTGCCAGTAGTAATACCGCGAAACAGGGAAAAGGCCAGCCCCAGCATTTT	CASSNTAKQGKGQPQHF
TRBD1	13	TRBV3-1/TRBV3-2	-	TRBJ1-6	TGTGCCAGCAGCCGTGCCGGGACAGGGTCCCTCCACTTT	CASSRAGTGSLHF
TRBD1	14	TRBV27	-	TRBJ1-2	TGTGCCAGCAGCCGGACAGGGGATAACTATGGCTACACCTTC	CASSRTGDNYGYTF
TRBD1	15	TRBV2	-	TRBJ2-1	TGTGCCAGCAGCCTATCCCGGGACAGGGACAATGAGCAGTTCTTC	CASSLSRDRDNEQFF
-	13	TRBV30	-	TRBJ1-2	TGTGCCTGGAGTAAGGGGCTACTCGGCGGCTACACCTTC	CAWSKGLLGGYTF
TRBD2	15	TRBV15	-	TRBJ2-3	TGTGCCACCAGCAGCCGACTAGCGGTTTCAGATACGCAGTATTTT	CATSSRLAVSDTQYF
TRBD1	17	TRBV12-5	-	TRBJ1-1	TGTGCTAGTGCCCCCCGGGACAGGGAAACAATGAACACTGAAGCTTTCTTT	CASAPRDRETMNTEAFF
TRBD1	15	TRBV19	-	TRBJ1-5	TGTGCCAGTCATAGGGGACAGAGTAGCAATCAGCCCCAGCATTTT	CASHRGQSSNQPQHF
TRBD2	15	TRBV18	-	TRBJ2-1	TGTGCCAGCTCACCCCTCGGGGGGAGCTACAATGAGCAGTTCTTC	CASSPLGGSYNEQFF
TRBD1	15	TRBV28	-	TRBJ1-5	TGTGCCAGCAGTTTTACAGGGGCCTTTAATCAGCCCCAGCATTTT	CASSFTGAFNQPQHF
-	15	TRBV29-1	-	TRBJ1-1	TGCAGCGTTGAAGATCGGGGGGAGGGGTACACTGAAGCTTTCTTT	CSVEDRGEGYTEAFF
TRBD1	14	TRBV6-5	-	TRBJ1-1	TGTGCCAGCACTTGGGACAGGGAGGGCACTGAAGCTTTCTTT	CASTWDREGTEAFF
-	16	TRBV2	-	TRBJ1-2	TGTGCCAGCAGTGATTCCGTGATGACAGGTCCCTATGGCTACACCTTC	CASSDSVMTGPYGYTF
TRBD1	13	TRBV12-3/TRBV12-4	-	TRBJ1-1	TGTGCCAGCAGCCACAGGGGCGCCACTGAAGCTTTCTTT	CASSHRGATEAFF
-	14	TRBV6-1	-	TRBJ1-5	TGTGCCAGCAGTGAACCCCAGGGTCATCAGCCCCAGCATTTT	CASSEPQGHQPQHF
-	15	TRBV18	-	TRBJ2-6	TGTGCCAGCTCACCACAAAGCACGGGGGCCAACGTCCTGACTTTC	CASSPQSTGANVLTF